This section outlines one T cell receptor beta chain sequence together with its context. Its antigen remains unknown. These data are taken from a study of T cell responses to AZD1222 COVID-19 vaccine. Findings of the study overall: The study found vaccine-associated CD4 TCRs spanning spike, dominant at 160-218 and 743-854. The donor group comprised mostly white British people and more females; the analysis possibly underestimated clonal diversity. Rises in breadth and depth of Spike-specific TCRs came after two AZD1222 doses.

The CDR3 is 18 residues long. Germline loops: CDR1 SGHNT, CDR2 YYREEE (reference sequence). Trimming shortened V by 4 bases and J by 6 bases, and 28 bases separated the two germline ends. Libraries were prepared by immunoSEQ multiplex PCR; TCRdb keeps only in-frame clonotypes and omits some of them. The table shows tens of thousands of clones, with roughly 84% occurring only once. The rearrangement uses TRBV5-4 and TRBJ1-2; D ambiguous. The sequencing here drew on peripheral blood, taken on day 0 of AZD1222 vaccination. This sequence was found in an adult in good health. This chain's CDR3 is CASSPPLLSLNSLDGYTF. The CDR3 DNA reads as TGTGCCAGCAGCCCCCCGCTTTTGTCCCTTAATAGCCTTGATGGCTACACCTTC. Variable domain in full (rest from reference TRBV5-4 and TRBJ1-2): ETGVTQSPTHLIKTRGQQVTLRCSSQSGHNTVSWYQQALGQGPQFIFQYYREEENGRGNFPPRFSGLQFPNYSSELNVNALELDDSALYLCASSPPLLSLNSLDGYTFGSGTRLTVV.